The source of this T cell receptor beta chain is a study of tumor-infiltrating lymphocytes in primary liver carcinoma. Overall study context: These patients were men and women whose ages were 30 to 69 years.

The CDR3 extends over 12 amino acids. Germline V gene sequence: CDR1 MDHEN, CDR2 SYDVKM. Unmatched junction bases numbered 3, after V lost 8 bases and J lost 6 bases. The template, about 510 ng total RNA, yielded TCR beta cDNA made with a constant-region primer. Three nested multiplex PCR rounds, a slightly modified ARM-PCR, produced the libraries for TCR beta. Amplification in the first two PCR rounds was performed using TRBV1-TRBV30 forward primers and a C-beta reverse primer for about 10 cycles each. TCRdb called the multiplex PCR reads again in MiXCR, with one record for every CDR3 protein. The repertoire holds approximately 300,000 distinct CDR3 sequences, approximately 65% seen once, with approximately 9% in the top ten. Whole-study results and caveats: Tumors significantly exceeded blood in top-250-clone fraction (p = 0.039). Because of bulk unsorted sampling, CD4+ and CD8+ repertoires were not subjected to comparison. It was tumor-adjacent and tumor-blood pairs that overlapped less than tumor region pairs did.

Both blood RNA, taken from unsorted whole blood, and germline DNA were extracted. This clonotype appeared once. Its matching antigen is unknown. The TCR originated in a man aged 35-49 years with primary liver carcinoma and hepatitis B virus infection. V gene TRBV28 combines with J gene TRBJ1-1; TRBD1 matches 10 bases. Sequencing input: peripheral blood. The CDR3: CASWDRGSEAFF. CDR3 DNA sequence: TGTGCCAGCTGGGACAGGGGCTCTGAAGCTTTCTTT.